This TCR beta chain came from a study of shared clonotypes between healthy human individuals. This clone was recorded once. Other DNA variants within this sample encode the same CDR3. Method: immunoSEQ multiplex PCR; TCRdb's copy keeps in-frame clones and lacks some. This repertoire shows around 2,000,000 clones, 85% to 95% found once; its top ten account for about 1.1%. It was CD45RO-negative cells, positively selected for CCR7, that made up naive CD8 cells, with terminally differentiated effector memory CD45RA+ cells excluded. The ends were cut back, 4 bases at V and 1 base at J, with 8 bases in the middle. Germline loops: CDR1 SEHNR, CDR2 FQNEAQ (reference sequence). The CDR3 covers 13 residues.

Material for sequencing was naive CD8+ T cells sorted from blood. The receptor's source is a man aged 18 to 29 in good health. The chain joins TRBV7-9 to TRBJ2-7, with D maybe TRBD1 (5 bases). The chain's CDR3 is CASSWTSSYEQYF. The CDR3 nucleotides are TGTGCCAGCAGCTGGACATCGTCCTACGAGCAGTACTTC.